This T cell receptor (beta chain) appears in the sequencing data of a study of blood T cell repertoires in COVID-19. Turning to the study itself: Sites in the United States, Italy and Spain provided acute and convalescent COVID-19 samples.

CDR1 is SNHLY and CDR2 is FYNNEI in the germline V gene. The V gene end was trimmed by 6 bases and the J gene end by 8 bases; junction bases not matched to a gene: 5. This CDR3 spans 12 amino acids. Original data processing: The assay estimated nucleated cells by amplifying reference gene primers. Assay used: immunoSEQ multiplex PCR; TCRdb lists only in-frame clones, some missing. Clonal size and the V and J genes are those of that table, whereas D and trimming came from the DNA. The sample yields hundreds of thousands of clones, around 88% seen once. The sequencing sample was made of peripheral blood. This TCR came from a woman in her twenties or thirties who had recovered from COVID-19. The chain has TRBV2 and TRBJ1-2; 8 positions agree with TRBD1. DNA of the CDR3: TGTGCCAGCAGGCAGGGGGCGCGGGGCTACACCTTC. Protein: CASRQGARGYTF.